Sequencing of this T cell receptor (beta chain) was carried out in a study of T cells after yellow fever vaccination. Study findings and constraints: Most clones from primary vaccination resurfaced after the booster (around 95% CD4, 75% to 90% CD8). The CD4 and CD8 compartments had a small share of their clonotypes in common.

TCRdb called the 5' RACE reads again in MiXCR, with one record for every CDR3 protein. The sample gives some 560,000 distinct CDR3 sequences, roughly 17% of which show up once; 17% is in the top ten. There are a few counts of this clonotype. What it binds is not known. V was cut by 5 bases and J by 0 bases, with 17 bases left in between. This CDR3 contains 16 residues. Germline V gene sequence: CDR1 DFQATT, CDR2 SNEGSKA (reference sequence). The V call is TRBV20-1, the J call TRBJ2-4; no reliable D call. This material consisted of PBMCs, taken about 5 days after the first yellow fever vaccination. The source is a man aged 18 to 30 who received the YFV17D yellow fever vaccine. CDR3 region: CSAPGLINLAKNIQYF. Written as DNA, the CDR3 is TGCAGTGCTCCTGGTCTCATTAACCTAGCCAAAAACATTCAGTACTTC.